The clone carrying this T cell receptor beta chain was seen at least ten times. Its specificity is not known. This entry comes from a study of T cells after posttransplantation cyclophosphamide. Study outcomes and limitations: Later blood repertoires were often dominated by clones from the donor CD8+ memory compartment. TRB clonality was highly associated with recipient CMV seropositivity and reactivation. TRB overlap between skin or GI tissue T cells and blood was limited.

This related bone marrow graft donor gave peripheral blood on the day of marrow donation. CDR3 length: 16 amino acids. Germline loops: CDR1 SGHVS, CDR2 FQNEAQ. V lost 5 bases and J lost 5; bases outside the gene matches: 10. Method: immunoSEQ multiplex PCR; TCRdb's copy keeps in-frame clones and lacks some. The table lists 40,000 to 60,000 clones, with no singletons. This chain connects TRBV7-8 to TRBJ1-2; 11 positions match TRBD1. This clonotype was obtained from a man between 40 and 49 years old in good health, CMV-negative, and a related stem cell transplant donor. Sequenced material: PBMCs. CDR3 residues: CASSPTGQGVGYGYTF. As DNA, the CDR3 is TGTGCCAGCAGCCCTACGGGACAGGGGGTGGGTTATGGCTACACCTTC.